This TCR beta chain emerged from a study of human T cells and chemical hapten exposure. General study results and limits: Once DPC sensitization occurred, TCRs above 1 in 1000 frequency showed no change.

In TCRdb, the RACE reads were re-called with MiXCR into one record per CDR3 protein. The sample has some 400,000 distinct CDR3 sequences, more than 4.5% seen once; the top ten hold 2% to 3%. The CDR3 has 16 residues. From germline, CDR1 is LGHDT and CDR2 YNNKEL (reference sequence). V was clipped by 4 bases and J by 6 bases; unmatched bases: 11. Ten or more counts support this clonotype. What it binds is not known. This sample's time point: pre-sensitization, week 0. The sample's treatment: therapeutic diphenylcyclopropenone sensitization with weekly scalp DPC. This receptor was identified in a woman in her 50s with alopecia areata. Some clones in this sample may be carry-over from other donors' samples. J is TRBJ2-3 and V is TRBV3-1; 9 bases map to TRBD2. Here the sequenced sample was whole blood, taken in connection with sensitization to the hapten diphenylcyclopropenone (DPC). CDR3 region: CASSLQASGKLDTQYF. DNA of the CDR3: TGTGCCAGCAGCCTGCAGGCTAGCGGGAAGCTGGATACGCAGTATTTT.